This entry lists 23 T cell receptor beta chains sequenced from one sample in a study of blood T cell repertoires in COVID-19 (TCRdb year 2020). Library creation used the immunoSEQ multiplex PCR assay. The clones in this table, taken by TCRdb from immuneACCESS, are in-frame only. Not every clone is retained; where verified, under half of the shortfall comes from an unresolved V gene, and the cause of the rest is unknown. For this sample there are approximately 260,000 clones; around 87% appear just once. The ten largest clonotypes hold under 6.5% of the sample. The sequenced material came from PBMCs or T cells enriched from blood (not recorded which). These receptors were collected from a young woman with acute COVID-19.

This clone was detected only once. The rearrangement joins TRBV24-1 to TRBJ1-1; D remains unclear. Germline CDR1 reads KGHDR; CDR2 reads SFDVKD. The CDR3 spans 13 residues. Trimming left V 3 bases short and J 5 bases short, with 9 bases between. The CDR3 protein is CATSDGRRTEAFF. Here the CDR3 DNA reads TGTGCCACCAGTGATGGGAGGAGGACTGAAGCTTTCTTT.

Only one count was recorded for this clone. The CDR3 here is CASSQEQGAKDEQYF. CDR3 DNA sequence: TGTGCCAGCAGCCAAGAACAGGGGGCTAAGGACGAGCAGTACTTC. The chain links TRBV3-1 (or the pseudogene TRBV3-2) to TRBJ2-7, with 9 bases lining up with TRBD1. The V gene end was trimmed by 0 bases and the J gene end by 5 bases; junction bases not matched to a gene: 5. From germline, CDR1 is LGHDT and CDR2 YNNKEL (reference sequence). This CDR3 region has 15 residues.

This rearrangement joins TRBV25-1 to TRBJ1-2, with TRBD1 matching over 7 bases. V lost 0 bases and J lost 6; bases outside the gene matches: 7. This CDR3 has 15 residues. The germline V gene has CDR1 MGHDK and CDR2 SYGVNS. CDR3 bases: TGTGCCAGCAGTGAATATACGGACAGGACCGATGGCTACACCTTC. The encoded protein is CASSEYTDRTDGYTF.

The V and J genes are TRBV7-2 and TRBJ1-3; no firm D call. The CDR3 sequence is 17 residues long. V was clipped by 5 bases and J by 0 bases, with 17 bases between them. Germline V gene sequence: CDR1 SGHTA, CDR2 FQGNSA. CDR3 DNA sequence: TGTGCCAGCAGCACCATACCCTTTGCGTTCTCTGGAAACACCATATATTTT. This translates into CASSTIPFAFSGNTIYF.

This chain connects TRBV7-3 to TRBJ2-3; 7 positions agree with TRBD1. Trimming cost V 2 bases and J 9 bases; bases outside gene matches: 8. The V gene's germline CDR1 is SGHTA and CDR2 FQGTGA. The length of the CDR3 is 14 residues. The CDR3 DNA reads as TGTGCCAGCAGCTTACACAGGGGAGAGGAAACGCAGTATTTT. Its translation is CASSLHRGEETQYF.

This chain links TRBV23-1 with TRBJ1-6; 9 bases match TRBD1. TRBV23-1 is known as an ORF, though its function is uncertain. J was trimmed by 3 bases and V by 4 bases; bases with no gene match: 4. The CDR3 length is 16 residues. The CDR3 sequence: CASSPPGQGYNSPLHF. In DNA form, the CDR3 reads TGCGCCAGCAGTCCTCCGGGACAGGGCTATAATTCACCCCTCCACTTT.

The V gene is TRBV28, the J gene TRBJ2-7, with D possibly TRBD1 on 5 matching bases. This CDR3 comprises 15 residues. Germline V lookup: CDR1 MDHEN, CDR2 SYDVKM. The V and J ends lost 6 bases and 0 bases respectively, with 15 bases between them. The CDR3 is CASSLGHSSSYEQYF. The CDR3 coding sequence is TGTGCCAGCAGCCTTGGACATTCTAGCTCCTACGAGCAGTACTTC.

V gene TRBV30 combines with J gene TRBJ1-1; D gene unclear. V lost 0 bases and J lost 4, with 12 bases in between. Germline lookup yields CDR1 GTSNPN and CDR2 SVGIG (reference sequence). The CDR3 loop spans 14 amino acids. CDR3 nucleotide sequence: TGTGCCTGGAGTGTACCTGAGGGCGGCACTGAAGCTTTCTTT. Translating gives CAWSVPEGGTEAFF.

The chain employs TRBV10-3 and TRBJ1-1, with a tentative D call TRBD1 (6 bases). CDR3 length equals 12 residues. Germline V gene data show CDR1 as ENHRY and CDR2 as SYGVKD. Trimming took off 5 bases at V and 5 bases at J, with 9 bases between the two ends. The DNA of the CDR3 is TGTGCCATCAGTCCGCAGGGGACTGAAGCTTTCTTT. Translated, it gives CAISPQGTEAFF.

The gene calls are TRBV10-3 and TRBJ1-1; D is unclear. The CDR3 sequence is 15 residues long. Trimming took 6 bases from V and 8 from J, leaving 22 bases between them. Germline V gives CDR1 ENHRY, CDR2 SYGVKD. CDR3 DNA: TGTGCCATCAGGGGAGGTGGTGAGACAAATGCAGAAGCTTTCTTT. Protein: CAIRGGGETNAEAFF.

V is TRBV19 and J is TRBJ2-1, with 8 bases identical to TRBD2. The CDR3 length is 18 residues. The germline V gene encodes CDR1 LNHDA and CDR2 SQIVND (reference sequence). J lost 6 bases, V lost 4 bases, and 17 bases had no gene match. CDR3 amino acids: CASSRIVGGRTTSNEQFF. The CDR3 nucleotides are TGTGCCAGTAGTAGAATTGTGGGCGGGAGGACCACTAGCAATGAGCAGTTCTTC.

In the case of this clone: Other nucleotide sequences from this sample produce the same CDR3. The chain is built from TRBV9 and TRBJ2-4, with 10 positions matching TRBD2. This CDR3 has 16 amino acids. The germline CDR1 and CDR2 sequences are SGDLS and YYNGEE. The V segment lost 4 bases and the J segment 0 bases; nucleotides outside the gene matches: 4. For the CDR3, the DNA is TGTGCCAGCAGCCCAGCGGGAGGGTTAGCCAAAAACATTCAGTACTTC. Translating gives CASSPAGGLAKNIQYF.

In this sample, this clone turned up a few times. The V and J genes are TRBV28 and TRBJ1-2; D perhaps matches TRBD1 (6 bases). V lost 2 bases and J lost 4, with 11 bases in between. The germline gives CDR1 MDHEN, CDR2 SYDVKM. This CDR3 is built from 14 residues. The CDR3 spells CASSLLGGLYGYTF. In nucleotides, the CDR3 is TGTGCCAGCAGTTTACTGGGGGGGCTCTATGGCTACACCTTC.

The gene calls are TRBV2 and TRBJ1-2; 11 bases map to TRBD1. V trimming: 7 bases; J trimming: 4 bases; junction bases outside the gene matches: 8. The CDR3 totals 15 residues. Germline V lookup: CDR1 SNHLY, CDR2 FYNNEI. The CDR3 region has the DNA TGTGCCAGCATTTCAAGGGACAGGGGGGCCTATGGCTACACCTTC. Amino acid sequence: CASISRDRGAYGYTF.

The chain links TRBV18 to TRBJ1-2, with a tentative D call TRBD1 (6 bases). Trimming took 0 bases from V and 4 from J, leaving 15 bases between them. CDR1 KGHSH and CDR2 LQKENI come from the germline V gene. CDR3 length: 16 residues. Written as DNA, the CDR3 is TGTGCCAGCTCACCACCTGGAACAGGGCAGGGCTATGGCTACACCTTC. It codes for CASSPPGTGQGYGYTF.

V and J are TRBV6-5 and TRBJ1-6; TRBD1 might be the D (5 bases). The CDR3 has 15 residues. The V gene's germline CDR1 is MNHEY and CDR2 SVGAGI. V was shortened by 6 bases and J by 8 bases, with 17 bases between the two germline ends. The CDR3 DNA reads as TGTGCCAGCAGCCCGGGGGGGATCAAAGATTCACCCCTCCACTTT. It is translated as CASSPGGIKDSPLHF.

The chain recombines TRBV7-2 with TRBJ2-7; 10 bases agree with TRBD1. The ends lost 0 bases at V and 7 bases at J; junction bases unmatched: 9. This CDR3 has 16 amino acids. Germline lookup yields CDR1 SGHTA and CDR2 FQGNSA. CDR3 sequence (DNA): TGTGCCAGCAGCTTAGCGTTAGGGACAGGGGTCTTGGAGCAGTACTTC. Residues: CASSLALGTGVLEQYF. The variable domain in full, with the rest retrieved from reference TRBV7-2 and TRBJ2-7, is GAGVSQSPSNKVTEKGKDVELRCDPISGHTALYWYRQSLGQGLEFLIYFQGNSAPDKSGLPSDRFSAERTGGSVSTLTIQRTQQEDSAVYLCASSLALGTGVLEQYFGPGTRLTVT.

This chain connects TRBV7-6 to TRBJ1-2, with D perhaps matching TRBD1 (5 bases). This CDR3 is 17 amino acids long. V lost 0 bases to trimming and J lost 4 bases, with 18 bases between them. Germline V gives CDR1 SGHVS, CDR2 FNYEAQ. The CDR3 coding sequence is TGTGCCAGCAGCTTAGCGCCATGGGGGGAGGGTAGCTATGGCTACACCTTC. As protein: CASSLAPWGEGSYGYTF. Full variable domain (rest looked up from reference TRBV7-6 and TRBJ1-2): GAGVSQSPRYKVTKRGQDVALRCDPISGHVSLYWYRQALGQGPEFLTYFNYEAQQDKSGLPNDRFSAERPEGSISTLTIQRTEQRDSAMYRCASSLAPWGEGSYGYTFGSGTRLTVV.

This chain links TRBV11-2 with TRBJ2-1; D may be TRBD1 (5 bases). The germline gives CDR1 SGHAT, CDR2 FQNNGV. The germline V and J ends were trimmed by 0 bases and 4 bases, with 13 bases remaining between them. This CDR3 comprises 16 residues. CDR3 in DNA: TGTGCCAGCAGCTTAGATCTACAGGCTAATTACAATGAGCAGTTCTTC. Protein: CASSLDLQANYNEQFF.

The CDR3 nucleotides read TGTGCCAGCAGTTACTCGGCTAGCGGGGGTAGCTCCTACAATGAGCAGTTCTTC. Protein: CASSYSASGGSSYNEQFF. The chain uses TRBV6-2 or TRBV6-3 and TRBJ2-1; 10 bases align to TRBD2. The CDR3 is made up of 18 amino acids. Looked up from germline, CDR1 is MNHEY and CDR2 is SVGEGT. The V gene end was trimmed by 0 bases and the J gene end by 0 bases; junction bases not matched to a gene: 5.

The chain recombines TRBV7-3 with TRBJ2-1; D perhaps matches TRBD2 (6 bases). Trimming shortened V by 5 bases and J by 4 bases, and 30 bases separated the two germline ends. The germline CDR1 and CDR2 sequences are SGHTA and FQGTGA. CDR3 size: 20 residues. This CDR3 reads CASSGSRVSTSQEKYNEQFF. CDR3 DNA sequence: TGTGCCAGCAGCGGAAGTAGGGTGTCGACTAGTCAGGAAAAATACAATGAGCAGTTCTTC.

CDR3 amino acids: CASSLEKRGHEQFF. CDR3 in DNA: TGTGCCAGCAGCTTAGAGAAGCGGGGACATGAGCAGTTCTTC. This chain uses TRBV7-2 with TRBJ2-1; TRBD2 agrees at 7 bases. This CDR3 spans 14 amino acids. Germline values: CDR1 SGHTA, CDR2 FQGNSA. Losses at the gene ends were 1 base for V and 8 bases for J; bases not matched to a gene: 5.

V is TRBV28 and J is TRBJ2-7; D unclear. CDR3 size: 11 residues. CDR1 MDHEN and CDR2 SYDVKM come from the germline V gene. V lost 3 bases and J 6 bases, leaving 6 bases between the germline ends. The CDR3 sequence is CASSFSREQYF. CDR3 sequence (DNA): TGTGCCAGCAGTTTCTCCCGCGAGCAGTACTTC.